A selection of T cell receptor beta chains follows, all from one sample in a study of shared T cell receptors in the human thymus. Method: immunoSEQ multiplex PCR; TCRdb's copy keeps in-frame clones and lacks some. This table has hundreds of thousands of clones, 85% to 95% appearing once. The sequenced sample consisted of thymocytes. The receptor set was obtained from a human donor. Each CDR3 is given with its conserved first and last residue. A D gene is named only where the DNA matches it firmly. Some rows have no size entry. The others give once, few or many, or a class for an expanded clone.

j_gene	len	d_gene	abundance	v_gene	CDR3nt	CDR3aa
TRBJ1-4	18	.	.	TRBV5-8	TGTGCCAGCAGCTTGCTTAGGGTTCGCGTCGCAACTAATGAAAAACTGTTTTTT	CASSLLRVRVATNEKLFF
TRBJ2-3	15	TRBD2	.	TRBV7-9	TGTGCCAGCAGCTTAGTGGGAGGGGATTCAGATACGCAGTATTTT	CASSLVGGDSDTQYF
TRBJ2-1	18	TRBD2	.	TRBV15	TGTGCCACCAGCAGAGCCGGGACTAGCGGGCGGAATTACAATGAGCAGTTCTTC	CATSRAGTSGRNYNEQFF
TRBJ1-2	18	.	once	TRBV4-3	TGCGCCAGCAGCCAAGATCACCCGGGGACACCCTTTAACTATGGCTACACCTTC	CASSQDHPGTPFNYGYTF
TRBJ1-1	12	.	.	TRBV5-1	TGCGCCAGATTGGGGGGTACTGGGGACGCTTTCTTT	CARLGGTGDAFF
TRBJ1-5	15	TRBD1	.	TRBV27	TGTGCCAGCAGTCCTAGGGGGACAGTGAATCAGCCCCAGCATTTT	CASSPRGTVNQPQHF
TRBJ1-5	15	.	.	TRBV7-8	TGTGCCAGCAGCATGTGGGGCGGAAGAAATCAGCCCCAGCATTTT	CASSMWGGRNQPQHF
TRBJ1-5	17	TRBD1	.	TRBV30	TGTGCCTGGAGTCACAGGGGGCTGGGACAATTCAATCAGCCCCAGCATTTT	CAWSHRGLGQFNQPQHF
TRBJ2-1	13	.	.	TRBV7-2	TGTGCCAGCAGCTTATTGGGGTACAATGAGCAGTTCTTC	CASSLLGYNEQFF
TRBJ2-7	16	.	.	TRBV21-1	TGTGCCAGCAGCAAGCCCAGATGGTGTTCCGACTACGAGCAGTACTTC	CASSKPRWCSDYEQYF
TRBJ2-5	16	TRBD2	.	TRBV28	TGTGCCAGCGATCACCGACTAGCGGGAGTTCGGGAGACCCAGTACTTC	CASDHRLAGVRETQYF
TRBJ1-4	10	.	.	TRBV2	TGTGCCAGCTGGAGTGAAAAACTGTTTTTT	CASWSEKLFF
TRBJ1-5	17	TRBD1	.	TRBV25-1	TGTGCCAGTCAAATGGAACTCCGGGACAGCTCAAATCAGCCCCAGCATTTT	CASQMELRDSSNQPQHF
TRBJ2-7	14	.	.	TRBV7-9	TGTGCCAGCAGCTTACACACAGAATCCTACGAGCAGTACTTC	CASSLHTESYEQYF
TRBJ1-2	13	.	.	TRBV5-1	TGCGCCAGCAGCAGGGCCGAGGGGAATGGCTACACCTTC	CASSRAEGNGYTF
TRBJ2-5	15	TRBD1	.	TRBV28	TGTGCCAGCAGTTTAATAACCGGGACAGAAGAGACCCAGTACTTC	CASSLITGTEETQYF
TRBJ2-4	16	.	.	TRBV5-1	TGCGCCAGCAGCTTGGTGTCAGCAAGAGCCAAAAACATTCAGTACTTC	CASSLVSARAKNIQYF
TRBJ1-1	15	.	.	TRBV28	TGTGCCAGCAGTTTTCCGGCGGATAGACAAACTGAAGCTTTCTTT	CASSFPADRQTEAFF
TRBJ1-2	15	.	few	TRBV15	TGTGCCACCAGCGGGGCCGGGTCGAGGGAGTGCGGCTACACCTTC	CATSGAGSRECGYTF
TRBJ2-1	16	TRBD2	.	TRBV5-6	TGTGCCAGCAGCTTAGATTATCCCCTAGCGGGAAATGAGCAGTTCTTC	CASSLDYPLAGNEQFF
TRBJ2-3	16	TRBD1	once	TRBV7-9	TGTGCCAGCAGGCCGGGACAGGGGCTCCACGCAGATACGCAGTATTTT	CASRPGQGLHADTQYF
TRBJ2-7	13	.	few	TRBV10-3	TGTGCCATCTCAGGGTCAATAGTCTACGAGCAGTACTTC	CAISGSIVYEQYF
TRBJ1-1	19	TRBD1	.	TRBV10-3	TGTGCCATCAGTGAGTCCGGTCGGGACAGGGTGGGGCTCGGAACTGAAGCTTTCTTT	CAISESGRDRVGLGTEAFF
TRBJ2-3	15	.	.	TRBV5-1	TGCGCCAGCAGCTCTGACTCCCCGGGAGAAGATACGCAGTATTTT	CASSSDSPGEDTQYF
TRBJ2-3	16	.	.	TRBV2	TGTGCCAGCAGTGAAGAGGTCTCGAACAAAACAGATACGCAGTATTTT	CASSEEVSNKTDTQYF
TRBJ2-7	11	.	once	TRBV6-6	TGTGCCAGCAGCCACGTCGACGAGCAGTACTTC	CASSHVDEQYF
TRBJ2-5	13	.	.	TRBV10-3	TGTGCCATCAGTGGAGGGTTCTGGGAGACCCAGTACTTC	CAISGGFWETQYF
TRBJ2-1	16	TRBD2	once	TRBV6-1	TGTGCCAGCAGTGAAACTAAGACTAGCGGTTACAATGAGCAGTTCTTC	CASSETKTSGYNEQFF
TRBJ2-5	11	.	.	TRBV5-6	TGTGCCAGCAGCTTGGCAGAGACCCAGTACTTC	CASSLAETQYF